The present T cell receptor beta chain was sequenced within a study of T cells in Graves' hyperthyroidism and ophthalmopathy. Study-wide results and limits: Progression to ophthalmopathy was predicted a median of about six months early. Using 13 V-J features, a model discriminated ophthalmopathy from stable hyperthyroidism.

RNA transcripts were the template for amplifying TCR beta CDR3 regions. HTBI primers drove first-round RT-PCR of the TCR CDR3. TCRdb reanalysed the multiplex PCR reads using MiXCR and keeps one entry per CDR3 protein. The repertoire holds some 360,000 distinct CDR3 sequences, with 15% to 20% as singletons. This clonotype was observed many times. As yet, its antigen is unknown. The source of this sequence is a woman in her 40s with Graves' ophthalmopathy. The specimen sequenced was blood.

The CDR3 here is CASRRGGPYGYTF. CDR3 bases: TGTGCCAGCAGGCGGGGTGGGCCCTATGGCTACACCTTC. The chain has TRBV5-5 and TRBJ1-2; no firm D call. The V gene lost 5 bases and the J gene lost 4 bases, with 12 bases spanning the gap. Germline V gives CDR1 SGHKS, CDR2 YYEKEE (reference sequence). The CDR3 covers 13 residues. The full variable domain, its missing parts supplied by reference TRBV5-5 and TRBJ1-2, is DAGVTQSPTHLIKTRGQQVTLRCSPISGHKSVSWYQQVLGQGPQFIFQYYEKEERGRGNFPDRFSARQFPNYSSELNVNALLLGDSALYLCASRRGGPYGYTFGSGTRLTVV.